This is a list of T cell receptor beta chains from one sample in a study of T cells in Graves' hyperthyroidism and ophthalmopathy. TCRdb used MiXCR to reprocess the multiplex PCR reads, holding one entry per CDR3 protein. Seen here are hundreds of thousands of distinct CDR3 sequences, about a sixth observed once, and the top ten hold 11% to 15%. Sequencing was carried out using blood. The origin of the receptors is a woman aged 18 to 35 with Graves' hyperthyroidism. Each CDR3 is given with its conserved first and last residue. Each record gives: D gene, V gene, clone size, J gene, CDR3 DNA, CDR3 protein. A D gene is named only where the DNA matches it firmly. Clone size is shown for a subset of rows, as once, few, many or a class of expanded clone.

TRBD1	TRBV20-1	few	TRBJ1-1	TGCAGTGCTGCCAACACCGGACAGGGGGCGACTGAAGCTTTCTTT	CSAANTGQGATEAFF
.	TRBV5-6	many	TRBJ1-5	TGTGCCAGCAGCTTGAAGGGTGATAGCAATCAGCCCCAGCATTTT	CASSLKGDSNQPQHF
.	TRBV6-2/TRBV6-3	many	TRBJ2-7	TGTGCCAGCAGTTACGCCTCGGGAATACTCTACGAGCAGTACTTC	CASSYASGILYEQYF
.	TRBV3-1	many	TRBJ2-7	TGTGCCAGCAGCCAGCTACCTGGACTTAACACCTACGAGCAGTACTTC	CASSQLPGLNTYEQYF
TRBD1	TRBV6-5	many	TRBJ2-7	TGTGCCAGCAGTTACTCGATCCGCAGGGGGCCGGGAGTGTCCTACGAGCAGTACTTC	CASSYSIRRGPGVSYEQYF
TRBD2	TRBV20-1	many	TRBJ2-2	TGCAGTGCTAGAGATATAGCGGGAGACACCGGGGAGCTGTTTTTT	CSARDIAGDTGELFF
TRBD1	TRBV7-2	many	TRBJ1-1	TGTGCCAGCAGATCAAGTAGGGTCTTATCAGGGGGCACTGAAGCTTTCTTT	CASRSSRVLSGGTEAFF
TRBD1	TRBV28	many	TRBJ2-1	TGTGCCAGTCTGAGCCCGGGACAGGGAAACAATGAGCAGTTCTTC	CASLSPGQGNNEQFF
.	TRBV19	few	TRBJ2-1	TGTGCCAGTAGTACCCCACTGGACCGGGACTTTGAGCAGTTCTTC	CASSTPLDRDFEQFF
.	TRBV5-1	many	TRBJ2-1	TGCGCCAGCAGCTTGGTTAGCGCTAGCTCCTACAATGAGCAGTTCTTC	CASSLVSASSYNEQFF
TRBD2	TRBV28	many	TRBJ2-1	TGTGCCAGCAGCCTAACTAGCGGGAGGAGGAATGAGCAGTTCTTC	CASSLTSGRRNEQFF
.	TRBV4-1	.	TRBJ1-1	TGCGCCAGCAGCCAAGTTGAGTACACTGAAGCTTTCTTT	CASSQVEYTEAFF
.	TRBV28	many	TRBJ2-1	TGTGCCAGCAACTCCTTGGGGGGGCCTTACAATGAGCAGTTCTTC	CASNSLGGPYNEQFF
TRBD2	TRBV20-1	many	TRBJ2-1	TGCAGTGCTAGAGTAGTAGCGGGAGTCAATGAGCAGTTCTTC	CSARVVAGVNEQFF
TRBD1	TRBV24-1	few	TRBJ2-5	TGTGCCACCAGTGACTACCCGGACAGGGGGATCGTGGAGACCCAGTACTTC	CATSDYPDRGIVETQYF
TRBD2	TRBV4-1	.	TRBJ2-7	TGCGCCAGCAGCCGAGCCACTAGCGGCTACGAGCAGTACTTC	CASSRATSGYEQYF
.	TRBV7-9	many	TRBJ1-1	TGTGCCAGCCTGGGGGACACTGAAGCTTTCTTT	CASLGDTEAFF
TRBD2	TRBV27	few	TRBJ2-4	TGTGCCAGCTCTCTACTAGCGGGCGCGGCCAAAAACATTCAGTACTTC	CASSLLAGAAKNIQYF
.	TRBV27	many	TRBJ2-3	TGTGCCAGCAGTCCCGAAGTCCCGGGACTTGCGGAAACATACACAGATACGCAGTATTTT	CASSPEVPGLAETYTDTQYF
TRBD1	TRBV20-1	few	TRBJ1-5	TGCAGTGCCTGGGACAGCGGCAATCAGCCCCAGCATTTT	CSAWDSGNQPQHF
.	TRBV10-3	many	TRBJ1-2	TGTGCCATCAGTGGCAGGGACGGTAACTATGGCTACACCTTC	CAISGRDGNYGYTF
.	TRBV20-1	many	TRBJ1-4	TGCAGTGCTAGCGGCGCTGGTAATGAAAAACTGTTTTTT	CSASGAGNEKLFF
.	TRBV7-3	few	TRBJ2-3	TGTGCCAGCAGTATCCGCGGGAATCGGAATACGCAGTATTTT	CASSIRGNRNTQYF